This T cell receptor (beta chain) emerged from a study of glioma-infiltrating T cells after dendritic cell vaccination. The sample's time point: after dendritic cell vaccination, including at tumor progression/relapse. Clones were sequenced by immunoSEQ multiplex PCR, and TCRdb holds only the in-frame ones, with some missing. The data show about 24,000 clones, roughly 86% seen once. This CDR3 spans 16 amino acids. Germline assignment: CDR1 SGHAT and CDR2 FQNNGV. Losses at the gene ends were 3 bases for V and 1 base for J; bases not matched to a gene: 2. The sequencing here drew on blood, taken after dendritic cell vaccination. The receptor was derived from a human donor with glioblastoma. The gene calls are TRBV11-2 and TRBJ1-4, with TRBD1 matching over 10 bases. The DNA for the CDR3 is TGTGCCAGCAGCTTCAGGACAGGGGGAACTAATGAAAAACTGTTTTTT. As protein: CASSFRTGGTNEKLFF.